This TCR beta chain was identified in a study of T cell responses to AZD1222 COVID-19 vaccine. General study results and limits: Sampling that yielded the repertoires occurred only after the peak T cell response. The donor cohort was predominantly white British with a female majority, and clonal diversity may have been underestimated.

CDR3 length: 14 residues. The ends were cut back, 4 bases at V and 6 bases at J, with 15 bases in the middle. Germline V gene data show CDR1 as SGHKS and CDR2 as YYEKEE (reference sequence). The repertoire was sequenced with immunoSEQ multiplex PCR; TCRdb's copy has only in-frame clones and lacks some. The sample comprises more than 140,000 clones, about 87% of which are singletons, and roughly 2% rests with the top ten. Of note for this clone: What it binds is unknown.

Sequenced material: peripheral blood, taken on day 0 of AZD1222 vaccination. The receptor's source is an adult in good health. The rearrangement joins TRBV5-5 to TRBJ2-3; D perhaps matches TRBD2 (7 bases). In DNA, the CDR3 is TGTGCCAGCAGCACCGCGGGGGCCAGCGATACGCAGTATTTT. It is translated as CASSTAGASDTQYF.